This T cell receptor beta chain was documented in a study of shared clonotypes between healthy human individuals. Study overall: The cohort comprised a couple of women and a few men. Their ages spanned 18 to 49 years. Regarding the study as a whole: Naive subsets, compared against memory subsets, generally had larger estimated richness values. When naive CD4 clonotypes were compared across a few donors, about 4.8% were shared.

Worth noting for this clone: Its antigen remains unidentified.

CDR3 size: 18 residues. With 5 bases clipped from V and 1 base from J, the junction kept 17 bases outside the gene matches. Per germline, CDR1 SGHVS and CDR2 FQNEAQ. Genomic DNA of every subset was divided equally among multiple immunoSEQ plates. The method was immunoSEQ multiplex PCR; TCRdb's version includes in-frame clones alone and lacks a portion of them. The data show under 600,000 clones, about 98% seen once. Naivety among CD8 cells was defined by CD45RO negativity and positive CCR7 selection, thereby excluding terminally differentiated effector memory CD45RA+ cells. The origin of this receptor is a man between 25 and 39 years old in good health. The chain recombines TRBV7-8 with TRBJ2-7, with TRBD1 matching over 7 bases. Source material: naive CD8+ T cells sorted from blood. Here the CDR3 reads CASSLPKIAPGQSYEQYF. As DNA, the CDR3 is TGTGCCAGCAGCCTTCCGAAAATCGCACCGGGACAGTCCTACGAGCAGTACTTC.